These T cell receptor beta chains were read from a single sample in a study of blood T cell repertoires in COVID-19. Using immunoSEQ multiplex PCR, the repertoire was profiled, and TCRdb retains in-frame clones only, with some absent. The top ten hold around 0.77% of the sample, which has some 110,000 clones, around 80% seen once. The sample consisted of peripheral blood. The receptors originated from a woman aged 70 to 79 with acute or convalescent COVID-19. Each CDR3 is given with its conserved first and last residue. D genes are given only for firm matches. Size is stated for part of the rows, as once, few or many counts, or as a class when the clone is expanded.

D gene: NA; CDR3 length: 16; V gene: TRBV19; J gene: TRBJ1-5; clone size: NA; CDR3 DNA: TGTGCCAGTAGTACCCAAAAGGGGGGAGGGGGAGGGCCCCAGCATTTT; CDR3 protein: CASSTQKGGGGGPQHF
D gene: NA; CDR3 length: 16; V gene: TRBV28; J gene: TRBJ1-4; clone size: NA; CDR3 DNA: TGTGCCAGCAGTTTAATACAGGGTACAGGTAATGAAAAACTGTTTTTT; CDR3 protein: CASSLIQGTGNEKLFF
D gene: TRBD1; CDR3 length: 15; V gene: TRBV5-1; J gene: TRBJ2-1; clone size: NA; CDR3 DNA: TGCGCCAGCAGCTGGACAGGGGGCGCTTACAATGAGCAGTTCTTC; CDR3 protein: CASSWTGGAYNEQFF
D gene: TRBD2; CDR3 length: 16; V gene: TRBV7-2; J gene: TRBJ2-1; clone size: NA; CDR3 DNA: TGTGCCAGCAGCATTGTTGGGGGAGGGAATCCCAATGAGCAGTTCTTC; CDR3 protein: CASSIVGGGNPNEQFF
D gene: TRBD1; CDR3 length: 16; V gene: TRBV19; J gene: TRBJ1-6; clone size: once; CDR3 DNA: TGTGCCAGTAGTATAGGAAGGACAGGGGGAAGTTCACCCCTCCACTTT; CDR3 protein: CASSIGRTGGSSPLHF
D gene: NA; CDR3 length: 15; V gene: TRBV18; J gene: TRBJ2-6; clone size: NA; CDR3 DNA: TGTGCCAGCTCACGAGGTCACTCTGGGGCCAACGTCCTGACTTTC; CDR3 protein: CASSRGHSGANVLTF
D gene: NA; CDR3 length: 16; V gene: TRBV9; J gene: TRBJ2-1; clone size: few; CDR3 DNA: TGTGCCAGCAGCGTAGGCCTGGGGCTAGAGCGCAATGAGCAGTTCTTC; CDR3 protein: CASSVGLGLERNEQFF
D gene: TRBD1; CDR3 length: 13; V gene: TRBV5-1; J gene: TRBJ2-5; clone size: NA; CDR3 DNA: TGCGCCAGCAGCAAGGGGGCTAAGGAGACCCAGTACTTC; CDR3 protein: CASSKGAKETQYF
D gene: NA; CDR3 length: 12; V gene: TRBV6-6; J gene: TRBJ1-1; clone size: NA; CDR3 DNA: TGTGCCAGCAGTTACCCCCGGGCTGAAGCTTTCTTT; CDR3 protein: CASSYPRAEAFF
D gene: TRBD1; CDR3 length: 18; V gene: TRBV19; J gene: TRBJ2-2; clone size: NA; CDR3 DNA: TGTGCCAGTAGTTCCCCGGGACAGGGAATTTCATGGACCGGGGAGCTGTTTTTT; CDR3 protein: CASSSPGQGISWTGELFF
D gene: NA; CDR3 length: 14; V gene: TRBV29-1; J gene: TRBJ1-4; clone size: NA; CDR3 DNA: TGCAGCGTCGACCCCCCCGGGACTAATGAAAAACTGTTTTTT; CDR3 protein: CSVDPPGTNEKLFF
D gene: NA; CDR3 length: 17; V gene: TRBV5-3; J gene: TRBJ1-2; clone size: NA; CDR3 DNA: TGTGCCAGAAGTCCCAAACTTCCGGGACACACGGACTATGGCTACACCTTC; CDR3 protein: CARSPKLPGHTDYGYTF
D gene: TRBD1; CDR3 length: 15; V gene: TRBV11-1; J gene: TRBJ2-1; clone size: few; CDR3 DNA: TGTGCCAGCAGCCTACTGACAGGGGGCGGGTATGAGCAGTTCTTC; CDR3 protein: CASSLLTGGGYEQFF
D gene: TRBD2; CDR3 length: 17; V gene: TRBV6-7; J gene: TRBJ2-7; clone size: NA; CDR3 DNA: TGTGCCAGCAGTTACCTCCTAGGGGCGGGAGGGCCCTACGAGCAGTACTTC; CDR3 protein: CASSYLLGAGGPYEQYF
D gene: NA; CDR3 length: 12; V gene: TRBV5-4; J gene: TRBJ2-1; clone size: NA; CDR3 DNA: TGTGCCAGCAGCTCTGGGTGGGCTGAGCAGTTCTTC; CDR3 protein: CASSSGWAEQFF
D gene: NA; CDR3 length: 13; V gene: TRBV6-5; J gene: TRBJ1-2; clone size: NA; CDR3 DNA: TGTGCCAGCAGTTACGGGGGGACGGATGGCTACACCTTC; CDR3 protein: CASSYGGTDGYTF
D gene: NA; CDR3 length: 14; V gene: TRBV9; J gene: TRBJ1-2; clone size: few; CDR3 DNA: TGTGCCAGCAGCTCCCTAGGAGGGAGCTATGGCTACACCTTC; CDR3 protein: CASSSLGGSYGYTF
D gene: NA; CDR3 length: 12; V gene: TRBV12-3/TRBV12-4; J gene: TRBJ1-2; clone size: few; CDR3 DNA: TGTGCCAGCAGTCCAACCGGGATCGGCTACACCTTC; CDR3 protein: CASSPTGIGYTF
D gene: TRBD1; CDR3 length: 15; V gene: TRBV5-1; J gene: TRBJ2-3; clone size: NA; CDR3 DNA: TGCGCCAGCAGCGTAGACAGGGCTAGCACAGATACGCAGTATTTT; CDR3 protein: CASSVDRASTDTQYF
D gene: TRBD2; CDR3 length: 16; V gene: TRBV5-1; J gene: TRBJ2-5; clone size: NA; CDR3 DNA: TGCGCCAGCAGCTCTTCTAGCGGGGCGATCCAAGAGACCCAGTACTTC; CDR3 protein: CASSSSSGAIQETQYF
D gene: TRBD1; CDR3 length: 16; V gene: TRBV19; J gene: TRBJ1-4; clone size: NA; CDR3 DNA: TGTGCCAGTAGTACCCTACAGGGGAGTGGGGCTGAAAAACTGTTTTTT; CDR3 protein: CASSTLQGSGAEKLFF
D gene: NA; CDR3 length: 13; V gene: TRBV10-1; J gene: TRBJ1-3; clone size: NA; CDR3 DNA: TGCGCCAGCATTCGGGGGTCTGGAAACACCATATATTTT; CDR3 protein: CASIRGSGNTIYF
D gene: NA; CDR3 length: 12; V gene: TRBV28; J gene: TRBJ1-5; clone size: NA; CDR3 DNA: TGTGCCATCCGGACAATGAATCAGCCCCAGCATTTT; CDR3 protein: CAIRTMNQPQHF
D gene: TRBD1; CDR3 length: 12; V gene: TRBV19; J gene: TRBJ2-7; clone size: NA; CDR3 DNA: TGTGCCAGTAGTATGGGACAGTCCGAGCAGTACTTC; CDR3 protein: CASSMGQSEQYF
D gene: NA; CDR3 length: 13; V gene: TRBV2; J gene: TRBJ2-5; clone size: once; CDR3 DNA: TGTGCCAGCAACCGGGGGACCCAAGAGACCCAGTACTTC; CDR3 protein: CASNRGTQETQYF
D gene: TRBD1; CDR3 length: 14; V gene: TRBV10-2; J gene: TRBJ1-1; clone size: NA; CDR3 DNA: TGCGCCAGCAGGATGACAGGGGGGAACACTGAAGCTTTCTTT; CDR3 protein: CASRMTGGNTEAFF
D gene: TRBD1; CDR3 length: 15; V gene: TRBV16; J gene: TRBJ1-1; clone size: NA; CDR3 DNA: TGTGCCAGCAGCCCCCGGGACAGGGGGCTGACGGTAGCTTTCTTT; CDR3 protein: CASSPRDRGLTVAFF
D gene: TRBD1; CDR3 length: 13; V gene: TRBV12-3/TRBV12-4; J gene: TRBJ1-1; clone size: NA; CDR3 DNA: TGTGCCAGCAGCATCCGGGACAGGACTGAAGCTTTCTTT; CDR3 protein: CASSIRDRTEAFF
D gene: NA; CDR3 length: 12; V gene: TRBV28; J gene: TRBJ1-5; clone size: NA; CDR3 DNA: TGTGCCAGCACCCCAGGCAATCAGCCCCAGCATTTT; CDR3 protein: CASTPGNQPQHF
D gene: NA; CDR3 length: 16; V gene: TRBV28; J gene: TRBJ1-2; clone size: NA; CDR3 DNA: TGTGCCAGCAGTTCCCCCCCGTGGGGGGGAACCTATGGCTACACCTTC; CDR3 protein: CASSSPPWGGTYGYTF
D gene: NA; CDR3 length: 12; V gene: TRBV7-9; J gene: TRBJ1-3; clone size: NA; CDR3 DNA: TGTGCCAGCAGCTTAGAACAGAACACCATATATTTT; CDR3 protein: CASSLEQNTIYF
D gene: NA; CDR3 length: 13; V gene: TRBV18; J gene: TRBJ1-5; clone size: NA; CDR3 DNA: TGTGCCAGCTCCCCCCAGGAGGCTCAGCCCCAGCATTTT; CDR3 protein: CASSPQEAQPQHF
D gene: NA; CDR3 length: 11; V gene: TRBV19; J gene: TRBJ2-2; clone size: few; CDR3 DNA: TGTGCCAGTAGATCACAGGCCGAGCTGTTTTTT; CDR3 protein: CASRSQAELFF
D gene: TRBD2; CDR3 length: 16; V gene: TRBV2; J gene: TRBJ2-2; clone size: NA; CDR3 DNA: TGTGCCAGCAGTGGGCTAGCGGGATCGAACACCGGGGAGCTGTTTTTT; CDR3 protein: CASSGLAGSNTGELFF
D gene: NA; CDR3 length: 14; V gene: TRBV7-3; J gene: TRBJ2-3; clone size: NA; CDR3 DNA: TGTGCCAGCAGCTTGGGGCGTTGGACAGATACGCAGTATTTT; CDR3 protein: CASSLGRWTDTQYF
D gene: TRBD1; CDR3 length: 13; V gene: TRBV6-5; J gene: TRBJ2-7; clone size: NA; CDR3 DNA: TGTGCCAGCAGATTAACAGGGGGCGGCGAGCAGTACTTC; CDR3 protein: CASRLTGGGEQYF
D gene: TRBD2; CDR3 length: 14; V gene: TRBV19; J gene: TRBJ2-7; clone size: NA; CDR3 DNA: TGTGCCAGTAGTATAGCTAGCGGGGCCTACGAGCAGTACTTC; CDR3 protein: CASSIASGAYEQYF